The 23 T cell receptor beta chains below all came from one sample that was sequenced in a study of blood T cell repertoires in COVID-19. The assay was immunoSEQ multiplex PCR, and TCRdb's table has in-frame clones only and misses some. Altogether about 290,000 clones are present, around nine tenths being singletons, with the ten largest covering 1.5% to 2%. Sequencing was performed on PBMCs or T cells enriched from blood (not recorded which). These receptors originate from a woman aged 40 to 55 who had recovered from COVID-19.

The V call is TRBV5-8, the J call TRBJ2-3; 7 bases match TRBD1. CDR1 is SGHTS, CDR2 YDEGEE, per germline. CDR3 length equals 13 residues. The junction had 7 bases not matched to a gene; V was cut back by 4 bases and J by 8 bases. CDR3 region: CASSTETGSTQYF. The CDR3 nucleotides are TGTGCCAGCAGCACCGAGACAGGGAGTACGCAGTATTTT.

CDR3 in amino acids: CASSQGLQPYEQYF. The CDR3 region has the DNA TGCGCCAGCAGCCAAGGACTACAACCCTACGAGCAGTACTTC. The chain couples TRBV4-1 to TRBJ2-7, with D maybe TRBD2 (5 bases). The CDR3 has 14 residues. Germline V gene lookup returns CDR1 MGHRA and CDR2 YSYEKL. V was clipped by 1 base and J by 2 bases, with 9 bases between them.

The chain has TRBV27 and TRBJ2-1; D is possibly TRBD1 (6 bases). Germline V gives CDR1 MNHEY, CDR2 SMNVEV (reference sequence). The CDR3 is 15 amino acids. V was trimmed by 3 bases and J by 1 base, leaving 10 bases between them. CDR3 protein: CASSLKGVSYNEQFF. CDR3 sequence (DNA): TGTGCCAGCAGTTTGAAGGGGGTATCCTACAATGAGCAGTTCTTC.

This rearrangement joins TRBV7-9 to TRBJ2-1, with 9 positions matching TRBD1. CDR1 and CDR2 from the germline V gene are SEHNR and FQNEAQ (reference sequence). J was trimmed by 2 bases and V by 0 bases; bases with no gene match: 8. The CDR3 runs 18 residues. DNA of the CDR3: TGTGCCAGCAGCTTAGCTGCGGGACAGGGCAAAACCTACAATGAGCAGTTCTTC. Amino acids: CASSLAAGQGKTYNEQFF.

The V call is TRBV6-5, the J call TRBJ2-1, with 10 bases matching TRBD2. Trimming at V came to 6 bases and at J to 0 bases, leaving 2 bases not matched to a gene. The germline CDR1 and CDR2 sequences are MNHEY and SVGAGI. This CDR3 has 15 residues. The CDR3 loop is CASSSSGGSYNEQFF. The CDR3 DNA reads TGTGCCAGCAGCTCTAGCGGGGGCTCCTACAATGAGCAGTTCTTC.

In the case of this clone: The sample contains more than one DNA sequence encoding this CDR3. V and J are TRBV9 and TRBJ1-4; TRBD1 agrees at 8 bases. Germline V lookup: CDR1 SGDLS, CDR2 YYNGEE. V shed 2 bases and J 5 bases; nucleotides not matched to a gene: 2. CDR3 length: 14 amino acids. The CDR3 loop reads CASSVTGGNEKLFF. As DNA, the CDR3 is TGTGCCAGCAGCGTCACAGGGGGAAATGAAAAACTGTTTTTT.

The rearrangement joins TRBV11-2 to TRBJ2-1; possible D gene TRBD1, 6 bases. This CDR3 has 13 amino acids. Trimming removed 3 bases from V and 7 bases from J, with 10 bases in between. Germline CDR1 SGHAT, CDR2 FQNNGV. CDR3 DNA sequence: TGTGCCAGCAGCTTGGGGCAGGGGAATGAGCAGTTCTTC. Protein product: CASSLGQGNEQFF.

Written as DNA, the CDR3 is TGCGCCAGCAGCTTGTCTAGGCGCAGCACAGATACGCAGTATTTT. The encoded protein is CASSLSRRSTDTQYF. The chain links TRBV5-1 to TRBJ2-3; D uncertain. Between the trimmed V and J ends, which lost 1 base and 0 bases, there was a span of 9 bases. Germline V CDR1 and CDR2: SGHRS, YFSETQ. The length of the CDR3 is 15 residues.

The chain carries TRBV5-1 and TRBJ2-3, with TRBD2 identical over 8 bases. This CDR3 has 16 amino acids. Germline V lookup: CDR1 SGHRS, CDR2 YFSETQ. Trimming at V came to 4 bases and at J to 2 bases, leaving 9 bases not matched to a gene. CDR3 sequence reads: CASSASGWGITDTQYF. CDR3 nucleotide sequence: TGCGCCAGCAGCGCTAGCGGGTGGGGCATCACAGATACGCAGTATTTT.

The chain uses TRBV3-1 (or the pseudogene TRBV3-2) and TRBJ2-3, with D possibly being TRBD1 (5 bases). The CDR3 has 14 amino acids. Trimming cost V 3 bases and J 3 bases, with 10 bases left between them. Germline V gives CDR1 LGHDT, CDR2 YNNKEL (reference sequence). CDR3 in DNA: TGTGCCAGCAGCCAGGGGCCTAATACAGATACGCAGTATTTT. It yields the protein CASSQGPNTDTQYF.

This sequence joins TRBV11-2 and TRBJ1-3; no reliable D call. V lost 5 bases and J 2 bases, leaving 13 bases between the germline ends. CDR3 length: 15 amino acids. Germline CDR1 SGHAT, CDR2 FQNNGV. DNA of the CDR3: TGTGCCAGCAGCCCCCTAGCGAGAACTGGAAACACCATATATTTT. Protein sequence: CASSPLARTGNTIYF.

This chain uses TRBV5-8 with TRBJ1-2; TRBD1 matches at 9 bases. Germline CDR1 reads SGHTS; CDR2 reads YDEGEE. The CDR3 length is 16 residues. With V trimmed by 3 bases and J by 6 bases, 12 bases remained unmatched. CDR3 in DNA: TGTGCCAGCAGCTCCGGGACAGGGAATTTTTTGGATGGCTACACCTTC. Translating gives CASSSGTGNFLDGYTF.

This clone showed up just once. The gene calls are TRBV19 and TRBJ1-4, with a possible D match to TRBD1 (6 bases). This CDR3 has 12 amino acids. Trimming cost V 4 bases and J 11 bases, with 11 bases left between them. CDR1 is LNHDA and CDR2 is SQIVND in the germline V gene (reference sequence). The CDR3 spells CASSKNRDKLFF. In DNA form, the CDR3 reads TGTGCCAGTAGTAAAAACAGGGACAAACTGTTTTTT.

This rearrangement joins TRBV4-2 to TRBJ2-2, with D unresolved. Trimming took 1 base from V and 1 from J, leaving 10 bases between them. Germline V gives CDR1 LGHNA, CDR2 YNFKEQ. The CDR3 spans 16 residues. CDR3 DNA: TGTGCCAGCAGCCAAGGGTCACGGAGGAACACCGGGGAGCTGTTTTTT. Protein sequence: CASSQGSRRNTGELFF.

The chain is built from TRBV12-3 or TRBV12-4 and TRBJ1-2; 9 bases match TRBD1. V dropped 3 bases and J dropped 8; count of bases not matched to a gene: 4. The CDR3 extends over 13 amino acids. Here the CDR3 DNA reads TGTGCCAGCAGTTTTGGGGACAGGGTGGGCTACACCTTC. Its translation: CASSFGDRVGYTF.

The genes are TRBV5-4 and TRBJ1-1, with D unresolved. This CDR3 is built from 15 residues. With 4 bases removed from V and 2 bases from J, the gap between germline ends came to 15 bases. The germline V gene has CDR1 SGHNT and CDR2 YYREEE (reference sequence). The CDR3 coding sequence is TGTGCCAGCAGCCCAGATCAAACGCACAACACTGAAGCTTTCTTT. Translating gives CASSPDQTHNTEAFF.

The chain has TRBV10-3 and TRBJ2-7; D might be TRBD1 (6 bases). This CDR3 is 16 amino acids long. Trimming removed 3 bases at V and 0 bases at J, with 15 bases between. In germline, CDR1 is ENHRY, CDR2 SYGVKD. Here the CDR3 DNA reads TGTGCCATCAGTGACCGAGGGACAAGAAGCTCCTACGAGCAGTACTTC. This encodes CAISDRGTRSSYEQYF.

The rearrangement uses TRBV7-8 and TRBJ2-1, with TRBD2 as a possible D gene (5 bases). This CDR3 comprises 17 residues. The V gene lost 5 bases and the J gene lost 5 bases, with 22 bases spanning the gap. CDR1 and CDR2 (germline): SGHVS, FQNEAQ. CDR3 region: CASSPVNRIGGDNEQFF. The CDR3 DNA follows: TGTGCCAGCAGCCCGGTCAACCGTATAGGAGGCGACAATGAGCAGTTCTTC.

This sequence joins TRBV3-1 (or the pseudogene TRBV3-2) and TRBJ2-4; 7 bases are shared with TRBD2. Germline V gene lookup returns CDR1 LGHDT and CDR2 YNNKEL (reference sequence). With 0 bases clipped from V and 1 base from J, the junction kept 21 bases outside the gene matches. This CDR3 has 22 amino acids. CDR3 sequence: CASSQDTEQASLMGGAKNIQYF. The CDR3 DNA reads TGTGCCAGCAGCCAAGATACGGAACAGGCGTCGCTAATGGGGGGGGCCAAAAACATTCAGTACTTC.

The genes are TRBV7-2 and TRBJ2-5; tentative D call: TRBD2 (6 bases). Between the trimmed V and J ends, which lost 5 bases and 5 bases, there was a span of 18 bases. Germline V gene data show CDR1 as SGHTA and CDR2 as FQGNSA. This CDR3 has 15 amino acids. In nucleotides, the CDR3 is TGTGCCAGCAGCCCATCGGGCGGGGAGTGGGAGACCCAGTACTTC. It codes for CASSPSGGEWETQYF.

The rearrangement uses TRBV5-1 and TRBJ1-2; 10 positions match TRBD1. The trim removed 6 bases at V and 2 bases at J, leaving 4 bases unmatched. This CDR3 is 14 amino acids long. Germline V gives CDR1 SGHRS, CDR2 YFSETQ. The CDR3, as DNA: TGCGCCAGCACCCAGGACAGGGGGAACTATGGCTACACCTTC. This encodes CASTQDRGNYGYTF.

The genes are TRBV19 and TRBJ2-2; 8 bases align to TRBD1. Germline V gene lookup returns CDR1 LNHDA and CDR2 SQIVND (reference sequence). The V and J ends lost 7 bases and 2 bases, in that order; junction bases with no gene match: 12. The CDR3 runs to 17 residues. The CDR3 bases are TGTGCCAGTACCATACACGGACAGGGCAAAAACACCGGGGAGCTGTTTTTT. It specifies CASTIHGQGKNTGELFF.

The V gene is TRBV7-3, the J gene TRBJ1-1; 8 bases map to TRBD1. The CDR3 consists of 14 residues. With V trimmed by 2 bases and J by 2 bases, 1 base remained unmatched. Germline CDR1 reads SGHTA; CDR2 reads FQGTGA. Here the CDR3 reads CASSLSGGNTEAFF. For the CDR3, the DNA is TGTGCCAGCAGCTTATCAGGGGGCAACACTGAAGCTTTCTTT.